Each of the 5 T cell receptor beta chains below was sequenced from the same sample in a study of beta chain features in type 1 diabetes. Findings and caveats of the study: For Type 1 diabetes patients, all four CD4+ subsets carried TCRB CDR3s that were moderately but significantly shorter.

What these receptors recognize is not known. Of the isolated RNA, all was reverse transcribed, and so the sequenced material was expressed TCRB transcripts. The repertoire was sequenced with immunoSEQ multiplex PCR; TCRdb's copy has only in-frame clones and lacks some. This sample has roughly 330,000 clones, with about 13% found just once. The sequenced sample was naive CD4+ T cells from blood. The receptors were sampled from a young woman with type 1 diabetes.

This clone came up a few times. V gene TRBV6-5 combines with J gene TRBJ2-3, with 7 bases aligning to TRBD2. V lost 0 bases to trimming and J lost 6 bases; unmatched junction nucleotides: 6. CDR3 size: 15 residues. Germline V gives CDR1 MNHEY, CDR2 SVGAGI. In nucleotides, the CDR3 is TGTGCCAGCAGTTACTCCTCTTTGGGGGGGGATACGCAGTATTTT. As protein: CASSYSSLGGDTQYF.

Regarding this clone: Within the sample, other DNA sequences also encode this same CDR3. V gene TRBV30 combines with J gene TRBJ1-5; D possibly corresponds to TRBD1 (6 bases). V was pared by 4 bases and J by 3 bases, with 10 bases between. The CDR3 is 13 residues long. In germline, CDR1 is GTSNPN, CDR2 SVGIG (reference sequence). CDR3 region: CAWTGQLNQPQHF. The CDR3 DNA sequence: TGTGCCTGGACCGGACAGCTCAATCAGCCCCAGCATTTT.

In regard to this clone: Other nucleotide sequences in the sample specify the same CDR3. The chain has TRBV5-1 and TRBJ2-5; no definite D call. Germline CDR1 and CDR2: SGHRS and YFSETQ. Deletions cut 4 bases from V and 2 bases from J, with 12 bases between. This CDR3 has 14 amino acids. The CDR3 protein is CASSLGSAQETQYF. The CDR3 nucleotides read TGCGCCAGCAGCCTAGGCTCGGCACAAGAGACCCAGTACTTC.

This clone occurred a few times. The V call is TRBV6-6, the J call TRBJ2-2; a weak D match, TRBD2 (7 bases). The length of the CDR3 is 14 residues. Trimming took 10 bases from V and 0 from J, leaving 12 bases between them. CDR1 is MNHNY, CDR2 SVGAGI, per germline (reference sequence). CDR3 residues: CAMGGGANTGELFF. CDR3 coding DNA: TGTGCCATGGGGGGGGGCGCGAACACCGGGGAGCTGTTTTTT.

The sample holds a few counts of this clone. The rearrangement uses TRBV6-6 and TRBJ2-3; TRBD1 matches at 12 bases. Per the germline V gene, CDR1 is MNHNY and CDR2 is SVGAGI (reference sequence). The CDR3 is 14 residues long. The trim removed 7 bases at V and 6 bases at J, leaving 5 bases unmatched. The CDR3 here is CASTWDRGRDTQYF. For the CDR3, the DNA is TGTGCCAGCACTTGGGACAGGGGGCGGGATACGCAGTATTTT.